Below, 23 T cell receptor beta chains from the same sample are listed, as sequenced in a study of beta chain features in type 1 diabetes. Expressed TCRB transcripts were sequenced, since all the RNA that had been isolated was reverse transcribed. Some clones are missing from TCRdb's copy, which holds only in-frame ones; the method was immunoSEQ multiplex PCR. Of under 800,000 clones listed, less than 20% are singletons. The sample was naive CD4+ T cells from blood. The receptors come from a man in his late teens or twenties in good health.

Here the CDR3 DNA reads TGTGCCAGCAGTTTATCTGCGGCGAACACTGAAGCTTTCTTT. Protein: CASSLSAANTEAFF. The chain has TRBV27 and TRBJ1-1; D unclear. The CDR3 spans 14 residues. Per the germline V gene, CDR1 is MNHEY and CDR2 is SMNVEV (reference sequence). V dropped 0 bases and J dropped 1 base, with 6 bases sitting between them.

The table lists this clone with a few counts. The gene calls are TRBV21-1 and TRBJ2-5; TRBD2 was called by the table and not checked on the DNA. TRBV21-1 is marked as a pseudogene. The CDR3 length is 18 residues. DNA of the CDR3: TGTGCCAGCAGCACCTTCCGATGCGGGACTCCAAACCAAGAGACCCAGTACTTC. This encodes CASSTFRCGTPNQETQYF.

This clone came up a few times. The CDR3 DNA sequence: TGTGCCAGCTCGAGAAAGGAGTCTGGAAACACCATATATTTT. Protein product: CASSRKESGNTIYF. This chain uses TRBV18 with TRBJ1-3; D is undetermined. Germline assignment: CDR1 KGHSH and CDR2 LQKENI. The CDR3 covers 14 residues. The V end lost 6 bases, the J end lost 1 base, and 10 bases lay between the germline ends.

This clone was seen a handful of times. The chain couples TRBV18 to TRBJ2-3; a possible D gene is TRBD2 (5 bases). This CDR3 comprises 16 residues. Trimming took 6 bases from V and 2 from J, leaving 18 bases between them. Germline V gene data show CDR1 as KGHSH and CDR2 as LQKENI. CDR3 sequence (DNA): TGTGCCAGCTCCGAACCCGGGGTGAGATTCACAGATACGCAGTATTTT. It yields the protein CASSEPGVRFTDTQYF.

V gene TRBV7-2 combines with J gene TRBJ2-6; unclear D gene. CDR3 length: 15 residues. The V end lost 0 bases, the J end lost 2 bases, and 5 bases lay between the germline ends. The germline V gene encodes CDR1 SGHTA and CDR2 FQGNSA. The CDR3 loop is CASSLAGTGANVLTF. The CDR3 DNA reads TGTGCCAGCAGCTTAGCAGGTACTGGGGCCAACGTCCTGACTTTC.

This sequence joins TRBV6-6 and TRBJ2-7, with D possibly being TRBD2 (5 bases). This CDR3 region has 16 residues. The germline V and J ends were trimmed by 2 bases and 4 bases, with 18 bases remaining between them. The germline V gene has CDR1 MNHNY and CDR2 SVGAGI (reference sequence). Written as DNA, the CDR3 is TGTGCCAGCAGTTACGAACCTCGGACTGCCGATTACGAGCAGTACTTC. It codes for CASSYEPRTADYEQYF.

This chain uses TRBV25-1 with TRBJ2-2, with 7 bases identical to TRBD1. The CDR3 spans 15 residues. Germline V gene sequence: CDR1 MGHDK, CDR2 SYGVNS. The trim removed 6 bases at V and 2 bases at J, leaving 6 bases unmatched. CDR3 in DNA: TGTGCCAGCAGGGGACAGAACCTAAACACCGGGGAGCTGTTTTTT. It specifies CASRGQNLNTGELFF. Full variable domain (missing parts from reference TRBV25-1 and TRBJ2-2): EADIYQTPRYLVIGTGKKITLECSQTMGHDKMYWYQQDPGMELHLIHYSYGVNSTEKGDLSSESTVSRIRTEHFPLTLESARPSHTSQYLCASRGQNLNTGELFFGEGSRLTVL.

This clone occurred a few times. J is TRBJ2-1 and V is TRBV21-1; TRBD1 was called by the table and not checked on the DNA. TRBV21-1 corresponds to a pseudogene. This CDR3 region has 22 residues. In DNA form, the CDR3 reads TGTGCCAGCAGCAAGCCCTCGTGGCAGGGGGCGGCCGTAGTTCCCCCCAACAATGAGCAGTTCTTC. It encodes CASSKPSWQGAAVVPPNNEQFF.

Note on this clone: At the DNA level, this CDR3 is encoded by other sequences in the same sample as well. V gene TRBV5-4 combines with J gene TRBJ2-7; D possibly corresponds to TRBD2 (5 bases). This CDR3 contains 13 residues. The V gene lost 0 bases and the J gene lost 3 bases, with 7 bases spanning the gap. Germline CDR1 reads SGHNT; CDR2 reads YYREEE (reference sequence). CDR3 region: CASSLAGLYEQYF. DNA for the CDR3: TGTGCCAGCAGCTTGGCAGGACTCTACGAGCAGTACTTC.

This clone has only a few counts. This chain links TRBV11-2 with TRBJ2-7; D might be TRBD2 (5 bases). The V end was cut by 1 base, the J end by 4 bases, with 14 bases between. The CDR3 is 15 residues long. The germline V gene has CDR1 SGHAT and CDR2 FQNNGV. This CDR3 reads CASSLGVGLAYEQYF. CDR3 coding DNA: TGTGCCAGCAGCTTAGGCGTAGGTCTAGCTTACGAGCAGTACTTC.

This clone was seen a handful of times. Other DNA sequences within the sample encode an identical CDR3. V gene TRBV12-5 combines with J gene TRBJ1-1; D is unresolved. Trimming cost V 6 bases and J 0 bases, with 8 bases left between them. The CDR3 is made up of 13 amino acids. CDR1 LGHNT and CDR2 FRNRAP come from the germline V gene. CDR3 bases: TGTGCTAGTGGCCCTGGAATGAACACTGAAGCTTTCTTT. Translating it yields CASGPGMNTEAFF.

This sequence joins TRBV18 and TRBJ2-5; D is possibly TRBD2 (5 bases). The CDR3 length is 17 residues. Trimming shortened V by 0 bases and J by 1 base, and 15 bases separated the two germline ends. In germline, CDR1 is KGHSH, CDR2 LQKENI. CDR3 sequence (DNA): TGTGCCAGCTCACCACCGAGTAATCTGGGGAGCCAAGAGACCCAGTACTTC. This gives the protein CASSPPSNLGSQETQYF.

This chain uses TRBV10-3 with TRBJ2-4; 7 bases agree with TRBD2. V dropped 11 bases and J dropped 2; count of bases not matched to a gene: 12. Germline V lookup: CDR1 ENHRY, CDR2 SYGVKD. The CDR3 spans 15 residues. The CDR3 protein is CASTVGGSPKNIQYF. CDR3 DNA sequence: TGTGCCTCAACCGTGGGCGGGAGTCCCAAAAACATTCAGTACTTC.

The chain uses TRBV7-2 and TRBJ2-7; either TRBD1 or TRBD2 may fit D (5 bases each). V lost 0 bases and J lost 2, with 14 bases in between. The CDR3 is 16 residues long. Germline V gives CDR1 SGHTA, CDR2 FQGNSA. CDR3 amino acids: CASSLAGVSPTYEQYF. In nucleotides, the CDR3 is TGTGCCAGCAGCTTAGCGGGGGTGTCCCCCACCTACGAGCAGTACTTC.

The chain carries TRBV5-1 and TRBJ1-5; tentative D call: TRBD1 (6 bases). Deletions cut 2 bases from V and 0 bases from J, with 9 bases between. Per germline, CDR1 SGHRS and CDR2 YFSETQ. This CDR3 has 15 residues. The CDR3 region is CASSLSGASNQPQHF. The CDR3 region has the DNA TGCGCCAGCAGCTTATCAGGGGCTAGCAATCAGCCCCAGCATTTT.

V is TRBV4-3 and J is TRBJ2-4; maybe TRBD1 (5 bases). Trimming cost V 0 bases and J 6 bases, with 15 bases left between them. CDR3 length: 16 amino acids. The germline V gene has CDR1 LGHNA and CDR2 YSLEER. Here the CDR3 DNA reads TGCGCCAGCAGCCAAGATTTAATAGGGGTGGCAAACATTCAGTACTTC. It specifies CASSQDLIGVANIQYF.

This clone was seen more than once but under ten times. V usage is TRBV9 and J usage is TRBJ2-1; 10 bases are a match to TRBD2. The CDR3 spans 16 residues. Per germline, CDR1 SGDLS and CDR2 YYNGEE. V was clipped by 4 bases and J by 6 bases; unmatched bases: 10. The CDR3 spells CASSPRLTSGSNEQFF. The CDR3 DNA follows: TGTGCCAGCAGCCCCCGCTTGACTAGCGGGTCCAATGAGCAGTTCTTC.

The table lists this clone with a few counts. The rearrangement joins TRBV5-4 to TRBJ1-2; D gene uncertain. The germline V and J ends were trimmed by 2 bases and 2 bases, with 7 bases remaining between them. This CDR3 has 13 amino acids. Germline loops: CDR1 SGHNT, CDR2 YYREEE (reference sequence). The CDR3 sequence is CASSLPSNYGYTF. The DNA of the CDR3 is TGTGCCAGCAGCTTACCCTCAAACTATGGCTACACCTTC.

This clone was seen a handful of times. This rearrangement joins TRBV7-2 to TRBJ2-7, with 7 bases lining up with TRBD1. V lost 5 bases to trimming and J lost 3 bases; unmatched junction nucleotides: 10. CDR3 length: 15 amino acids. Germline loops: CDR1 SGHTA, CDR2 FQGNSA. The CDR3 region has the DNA TGTGCCAGCAGCCTCCGGGACAGTCTTGGCTACGAGCAGTACTTC. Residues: CASSLRDSLGYEQYF. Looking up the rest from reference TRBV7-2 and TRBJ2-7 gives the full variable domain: GAGVSQSPSNKVTEKGKDVELRCDPISGHTALYWYRQSLGQGLEFLIYFQGNSAPDKSGLPSDRFSAERTGGSVSTLTIQRTQQEDSAVYLCASSLRDSLGYEQYFGPGTRLTVT.

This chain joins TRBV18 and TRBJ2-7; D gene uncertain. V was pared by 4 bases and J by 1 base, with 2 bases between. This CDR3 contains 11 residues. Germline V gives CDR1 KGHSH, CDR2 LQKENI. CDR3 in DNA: TGTGCCAGCTCACGATCCTACGAGCAGTACTTC. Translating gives CASSRSYEQYF.

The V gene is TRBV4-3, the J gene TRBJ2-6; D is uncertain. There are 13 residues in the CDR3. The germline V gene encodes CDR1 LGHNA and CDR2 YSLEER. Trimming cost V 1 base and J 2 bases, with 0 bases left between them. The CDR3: CASSQAGANVLTF. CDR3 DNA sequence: TGCGCCAGCAGCCAAGCTGGGGCCAACGTCCTGACTTTC.

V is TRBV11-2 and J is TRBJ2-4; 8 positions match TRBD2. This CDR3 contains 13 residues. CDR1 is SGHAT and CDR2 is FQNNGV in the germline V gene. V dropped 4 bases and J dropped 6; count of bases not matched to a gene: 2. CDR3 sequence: CASSSREGNIQYF. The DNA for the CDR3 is TGTGCCAGCAGCTCCCGGGAGGGAAACATTCAGTACTTC.

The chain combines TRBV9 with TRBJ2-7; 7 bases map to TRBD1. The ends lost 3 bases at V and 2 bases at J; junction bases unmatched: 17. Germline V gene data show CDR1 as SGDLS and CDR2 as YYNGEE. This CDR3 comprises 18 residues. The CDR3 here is CASSATDAKDRPPYEQYF. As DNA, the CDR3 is TGTGCCAGCAGCGCAACCGATGCTAAGGACAGGCCCCCCTACGAGCAGTACTTC. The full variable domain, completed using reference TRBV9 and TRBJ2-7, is DSGVTQTPKHLITATGQRVTLRCSPRSGDLSVYWYQQSLDQGLQFLIQYYNGEERAKGNILERFSAQQFPDLHSELNLSSLELGDSALYFCASSATDAKDRPPYEQYFGPGTRLTVT.